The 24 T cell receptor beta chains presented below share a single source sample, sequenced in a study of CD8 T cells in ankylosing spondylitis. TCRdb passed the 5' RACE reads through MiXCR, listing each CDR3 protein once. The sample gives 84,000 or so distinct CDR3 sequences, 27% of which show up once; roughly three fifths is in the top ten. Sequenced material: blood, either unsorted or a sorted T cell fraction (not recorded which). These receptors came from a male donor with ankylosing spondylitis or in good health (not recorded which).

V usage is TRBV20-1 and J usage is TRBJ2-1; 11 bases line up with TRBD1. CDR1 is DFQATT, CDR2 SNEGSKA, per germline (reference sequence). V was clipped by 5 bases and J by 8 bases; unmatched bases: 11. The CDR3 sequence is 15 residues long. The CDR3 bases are TGCAGTGCTGGTACCGGGACAGGGGGAGTCTATGAGCAGTTCTTC. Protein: CSAGTGTGGVYEQFF.

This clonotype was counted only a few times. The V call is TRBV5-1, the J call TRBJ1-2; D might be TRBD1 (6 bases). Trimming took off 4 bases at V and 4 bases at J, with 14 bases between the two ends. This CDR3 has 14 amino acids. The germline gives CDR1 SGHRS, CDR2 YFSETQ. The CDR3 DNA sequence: TGCGCCAGCAGCGGGGACGGGGGCGCCTATGGCTACACCTTC. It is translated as CASSGDGGAYGYTF. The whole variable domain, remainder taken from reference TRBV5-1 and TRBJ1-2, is KAGVTQTPRYLIKTRGQQVTLSCSPISGHRSVSWYQQTPGQGLQFLFEYFSETQRNKGNFPGRFSGRQFSNSRSEMNVSTLELGDSALYLCASSGDGGAYGYTFGSGTRLTVV.

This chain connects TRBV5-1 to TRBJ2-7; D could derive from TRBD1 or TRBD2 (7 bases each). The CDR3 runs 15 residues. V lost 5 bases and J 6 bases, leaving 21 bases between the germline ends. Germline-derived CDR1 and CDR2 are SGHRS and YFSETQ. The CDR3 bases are TGCGCCAGCAGTTGGCTTCCGACAGGGAGGGGCGAGCAGTACTTC. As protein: CASSWLPTGRGEQYF.

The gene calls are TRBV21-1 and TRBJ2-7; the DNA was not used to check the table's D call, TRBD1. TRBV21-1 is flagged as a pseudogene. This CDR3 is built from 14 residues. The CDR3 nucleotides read TGTGCCAGCAATGGGGGCCGGGCTTCCTACGAGCAGTACGTC. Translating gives CASNGGRASYEQYV.

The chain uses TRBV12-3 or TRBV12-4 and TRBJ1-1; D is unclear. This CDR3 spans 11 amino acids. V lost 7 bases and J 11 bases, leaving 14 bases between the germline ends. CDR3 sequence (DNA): TGTGCCAGCACCCGGGCCCCGGTGGCTTTCTTT. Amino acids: CASTRAPVAFF.

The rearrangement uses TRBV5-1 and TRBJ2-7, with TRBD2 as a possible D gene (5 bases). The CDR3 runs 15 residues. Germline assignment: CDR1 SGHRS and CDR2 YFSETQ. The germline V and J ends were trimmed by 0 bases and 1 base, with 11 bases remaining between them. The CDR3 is CASSLASSGSYEQYF. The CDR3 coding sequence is TGCGCCAGCAGCTTGGCCTCCTCGGGATCCTACGAGCAGTACTTC.

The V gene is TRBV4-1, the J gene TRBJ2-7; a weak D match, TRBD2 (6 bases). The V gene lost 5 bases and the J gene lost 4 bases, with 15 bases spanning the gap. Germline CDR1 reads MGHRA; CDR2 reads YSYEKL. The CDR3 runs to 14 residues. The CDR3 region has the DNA TGCGCCAGCAGCTCTCTCGCGGAGGGGTACGAGCAGTACTTC. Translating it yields CASSSLAEGYEQYF.

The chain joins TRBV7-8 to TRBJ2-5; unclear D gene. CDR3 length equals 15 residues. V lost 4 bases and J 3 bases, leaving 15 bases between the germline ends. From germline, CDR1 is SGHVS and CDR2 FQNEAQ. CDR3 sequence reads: CASSSRPELEETQYF. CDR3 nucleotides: TGTGCCAGCAGCTCGCGGCCCGAGTTAGAAGAGACCCAGTACTTC.

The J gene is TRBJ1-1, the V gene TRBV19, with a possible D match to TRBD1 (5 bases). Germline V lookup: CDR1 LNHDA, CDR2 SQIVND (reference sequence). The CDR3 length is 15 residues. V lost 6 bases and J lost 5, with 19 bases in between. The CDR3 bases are TGTGCCAGTAGCCAACCCCAGGGAGTGAGTACTGAAGCTTTCTTT. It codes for CASSQPQGVSTEAFF. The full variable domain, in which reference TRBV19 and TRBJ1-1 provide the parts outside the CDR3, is DGGITQSPKYLFRKEGQNVTLSCEQNLNHDAMYWYRQDPGQGLRLIYYSQIVNDFQKGDIAEGYSVSREKKESFPLTVTSAQKNPTAFYLCASSQPQGVSTEAFFGQGTRLTVV.

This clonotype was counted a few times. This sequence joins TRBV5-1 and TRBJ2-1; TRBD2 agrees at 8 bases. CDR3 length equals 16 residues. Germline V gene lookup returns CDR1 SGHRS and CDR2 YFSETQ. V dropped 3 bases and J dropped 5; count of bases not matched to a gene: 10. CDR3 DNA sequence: TGCGCCAGCAGCTCGGACGGGACTAGAAACAACAATGAGCAGTTCTTC. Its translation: CASSSDGTRNNNEQFF.

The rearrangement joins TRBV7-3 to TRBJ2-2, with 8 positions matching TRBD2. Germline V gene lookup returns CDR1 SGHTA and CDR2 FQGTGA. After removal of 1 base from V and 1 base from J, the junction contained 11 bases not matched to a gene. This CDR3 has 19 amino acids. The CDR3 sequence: CASSLNRGDLAGNTGELFF. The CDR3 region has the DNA TGTGCCAGCAGCTTAAATAGGGGAGACCTAGCGGGGAACACCGGGGAGCTGTTTTTT.

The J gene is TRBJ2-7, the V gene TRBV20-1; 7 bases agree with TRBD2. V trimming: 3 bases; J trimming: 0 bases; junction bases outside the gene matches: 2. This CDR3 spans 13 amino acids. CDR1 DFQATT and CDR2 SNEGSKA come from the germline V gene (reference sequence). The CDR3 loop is CSARGGGSYEQYF. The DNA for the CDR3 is TGCAGTGCTAGGGGGGGGGGCTCCTACGAGCAGTACTTC.

The CDR3 DNA is TGTGCCAGCAGTTCACAGGGGGCGAGTTACTCACCCCTCCACTTT. It encodes CASSSQGASYSPLHF. The V call is TRBV7-8, the J call TRBJ1-6; 9 bases agree with TRBD1. CDR3 size: 15 residues. V shed 6 bases and J 10 bases; nucleotides not matched to a gene: 10. Germline CDR1 reads SGHVS; CDR2 reads FQNEAQ.

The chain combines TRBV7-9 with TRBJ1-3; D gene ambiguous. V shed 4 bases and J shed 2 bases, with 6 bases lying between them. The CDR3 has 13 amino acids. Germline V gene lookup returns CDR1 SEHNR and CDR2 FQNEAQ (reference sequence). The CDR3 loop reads CASSSRTGNTIYF. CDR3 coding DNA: TGTGCCAGCAGCTCCAGGACTGGAAACACCATATATTTT.

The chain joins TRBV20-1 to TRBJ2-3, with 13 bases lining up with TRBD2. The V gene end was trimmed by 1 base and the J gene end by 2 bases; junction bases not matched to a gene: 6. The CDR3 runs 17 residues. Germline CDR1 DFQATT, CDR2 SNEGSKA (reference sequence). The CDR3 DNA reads TGCAGTGCTAGAGGATCGGGACTAGCGGGGTTCACAGATACGCAGTATTTT. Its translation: CSARGSGLAGFTDTQYF.

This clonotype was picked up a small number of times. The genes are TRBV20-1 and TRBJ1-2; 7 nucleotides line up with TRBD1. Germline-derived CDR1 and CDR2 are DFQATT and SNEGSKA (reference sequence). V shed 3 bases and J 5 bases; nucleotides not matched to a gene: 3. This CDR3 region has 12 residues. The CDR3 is CSASGTDYGYTF. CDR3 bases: TGCAGTGCTAGCGGGACAGATTATGGCTACACCTTC.

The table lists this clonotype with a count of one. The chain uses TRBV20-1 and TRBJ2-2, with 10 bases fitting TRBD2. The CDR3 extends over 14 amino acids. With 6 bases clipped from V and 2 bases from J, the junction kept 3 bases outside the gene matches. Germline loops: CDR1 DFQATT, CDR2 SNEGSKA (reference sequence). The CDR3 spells CSATSGTNTGELFF. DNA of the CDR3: TGCAGTGCCACTAGCGGGACAAACACCGGGGAGCTGTTTTTT.

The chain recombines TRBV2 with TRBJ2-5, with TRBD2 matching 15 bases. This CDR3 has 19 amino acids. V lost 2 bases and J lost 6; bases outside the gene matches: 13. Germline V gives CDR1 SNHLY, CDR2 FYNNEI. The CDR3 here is CASSESRTPGTSGRKTQYF. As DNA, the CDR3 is TGTGCCAGCAGTGAAAGTCGCACGCCCGGGACTAGCGGGAGGAAGACCCAGTACTTC.

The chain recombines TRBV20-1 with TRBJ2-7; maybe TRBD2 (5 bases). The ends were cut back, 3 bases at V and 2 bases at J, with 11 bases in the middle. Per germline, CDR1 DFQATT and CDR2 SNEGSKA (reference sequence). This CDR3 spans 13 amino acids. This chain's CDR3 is CSASSQTTYEQYV. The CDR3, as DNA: TGCAGTGCTAGTAGCCAGACTACCTACGAGCAGTACGTC.

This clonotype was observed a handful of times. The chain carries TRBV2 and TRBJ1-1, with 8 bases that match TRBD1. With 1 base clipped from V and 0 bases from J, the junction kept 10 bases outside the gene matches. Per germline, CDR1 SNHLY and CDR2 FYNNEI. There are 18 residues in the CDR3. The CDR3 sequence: CASSEGVLGQELNTEAFF. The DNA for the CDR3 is TGTGCCAGCAGTGAAGGAGTTTTGGGACAGGAACTGAACACTGAAGCTTTCTTT.

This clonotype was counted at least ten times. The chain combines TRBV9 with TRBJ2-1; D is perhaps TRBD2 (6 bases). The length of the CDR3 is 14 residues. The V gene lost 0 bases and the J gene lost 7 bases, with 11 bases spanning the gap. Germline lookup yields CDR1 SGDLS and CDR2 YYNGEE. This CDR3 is CASSVDGGLNEQFF. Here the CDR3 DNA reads TGTGCCAGCAGCGTAGACGGGGGATTGAATGAGCAGTTCTTC.

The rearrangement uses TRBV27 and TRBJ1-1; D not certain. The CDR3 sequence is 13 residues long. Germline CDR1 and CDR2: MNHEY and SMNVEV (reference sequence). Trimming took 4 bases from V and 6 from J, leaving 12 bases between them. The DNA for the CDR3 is TGTGCCAGCAGTTCTGAGGTAGAGGCTGAAGCTTTCTTT. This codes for CASSSEVEAEAFF.

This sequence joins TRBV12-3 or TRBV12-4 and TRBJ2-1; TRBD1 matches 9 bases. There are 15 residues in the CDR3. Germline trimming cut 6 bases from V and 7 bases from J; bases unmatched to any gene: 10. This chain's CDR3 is CASRKSGQGENEQFF. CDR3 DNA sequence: TGTGCCAGCAGGAAATCGGGACAGGGTGAAAATGAGCAGTTCTTC.

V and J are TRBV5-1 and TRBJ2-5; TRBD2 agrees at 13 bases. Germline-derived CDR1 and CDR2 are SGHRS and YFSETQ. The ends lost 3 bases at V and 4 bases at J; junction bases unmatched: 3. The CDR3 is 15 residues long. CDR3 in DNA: TGCGCCAGCAGCTCGAGGACTAGCGGGGGAGAGACCCAGTACTTC. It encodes CASSSRTSGGETQYF.